A single sample is the source of the 13 T cell receptor beta chains below, sequenced in a study of blood T cell repertoires in COVID-19. Produced via immunoSEQ multiplex PCR; TCRdb's table is partial and in-frame only. Of tens of thousands of clones listed, approximately 88% are singletons. Sequencing was performed on peripheral blood. These receptors were obtained from a man at least 80 years old with active or convalescent COVID-19.

This chain uses TRBV19 with TRBJ1-5; 9 nucleotides line up with TRBD1. Germline V gene sequence: CDR1 LNHDA, CDR2 SQIVND (reference sequence). This CDR3 spans 15 amino acids. With V trimmed by 5 bases and J by 6 bases, 8 bases remained unmatched. The CDR3 DNA sequence: TGTGCCAGTAGTCCACAGGGGGCTCGTAGTCAGCCCCAGCATTTT. Translated, it gives CASSPQGARSQPQHF.

This chain connects TRBV11-3 to TRBJ2-4; 8 nucleotides match TRBD1. The CDR3 has 17 amino acids. Germline V lookup: CDR1 SGHNT, CDR2 YENEEA. After removal of 5 bases from V and 2 bases from J, the junction contained 11 bases not matched to a gene. Here the CDR3 reads CASSLADRGMPKNIQYF. The CDR3 region has the DNA TGTGCCAGCAGCCTAGCAGACAGGGGTATGCCCAAAAACATTCAGTACTTC.

This clone came up once. The chain uses TRBV4-1 and TRBJ2-2; perhaps TRBD1 as D (7 bases). Between the trimmed V and J ends, which lost 1 base and 3 bases, there was a span of 9 bases. This CDR3 comprises 15 residues. CDR1 is MGHRA and CDR2 is YSYEKL in the germline V gene. The CDR3 nucleotides read TGCGCCAGCAGCCAAGTCAGGGGGGACACCGGGGAGCTGTTTTTT. Translation gives CASSQVRGDTGELFF.

The rearrangement links TRBV5-8 to TRBJ2-3; 7 bases agree with TRBD2. From germline, CDR1 is SGHTS and CDR2 YDEGEE. This CDR3 is 14 amino acids long. V trimming: 3 bases; J trimming: 6 bases; junction bases outside the gene matches: 7. This chain's CDR3 is CASSWEGRADTQYF. CDR3 sequence (DNA): TGTGCCAGCAGCTGGGAGGGGAGGGCGGATACGCAGTATTTT.

The chain employs TRBV19 and TRBJ1-6; D gene ambiguous. The V end lost 7 bases, the J end lost 8 bases, and 21 bases lay between the germline ends. From germline, CDR1 is LNHDA and CDR2 SQIVND (reference sequence). The CDR3 extends over 16 amino acids. The CDR3 sequence is CASTLTGSSAYSPLHF. The CDR3 DNA reads as TGTGCCAGTACCCTAACGGGGAGTAGTGCGTATTCACCCCTCCACTTT.

The CDR3 reads CASSPRESPRGREKLFF. CDR3 sequence (DNA): TGTGCCAGCAGCCCACGAGAATCCCCCAGGGGTCGAGAAAAACTGTTTTTT. V gene TRBV7-2 combines with J gene TRBJ1-4; perhaps TRBD1 as D (6 bases). V lost 5 bases and J 8 bases, leaving 24 bases between the germline ends. Germline-derived CDR1 and CDR2 are SGHTA and FQGNSA. This CDR3 region has 17 residues.

The chain joins TRBV10-3 to TRBJ1-1, with a tentative D call TRBD1 (6 bases). The CDR3 length is 15 residues. CDR1 is ENHRY and CDR2 is SYGVKD in the germline V gene. The V gene lost 8 bases and the J gene lost 3 bases, with 19 bases spanning the gap. CDR3 bases: TGTGCCATCCGGGGAACAGGGCGGGGGGACACTGAAGCTTTCTTT. It translates to CAIRGTGRGDTEAFF.

CDR3 DNA: TGTGCCAGCAGCCAGGGACTAGCGGGAGGGCCAAATGAGCAGTTCTTC. Amino acid sequence: CASSQGLAGGPNEQFF. This chain connects TRBV3-1 (or the pseudogene TRBV3-2) to TRBJ2-1; 16 nucleotides align to TRBD2. CDR1 is LGHDT and CDR2 is YNNKEL in the germline V gene (reference sequence). The CDR3 is 16 residues long. The junction had 3 bases not matched to a gene; V was cut back by 3 bases and J by 7 bases.

The rearrangement joins TRBV5-4 to TRBJ1-3; TRBD1 is a possible D gene (6 bases). With 4 bases removed from V and 0 bases from J, the gap between germline ends came to 11 bases. CDR1 is SGHNT and CDR2 is YYREEE in the germline V gene (reference sequence). The length of the CDR3 is 15 residues. CDR3 sequence: CASSQGTRSGNTIYF. DNA for the CDR3: TGTGCCAGCAGCCAGGGGACGCGCTCTGGAAACACCATATATTTT. The full variable domain, rest sourced from reference TRBV5-4 and TRBJ1-3, is ETGVTQSPTHLIKTRGQQVTLRCSSQSGHNTVSWYQQALGQGPQFIFQYYREEENGRGNFPPRFSGLQFPNYSSELNVNALELDDSALYLCASSQGTRSGNTIYFGEGSWLTVV.

The count of this clone is one. The V gene is TRBV7-2, the J gene TRBJ2-1; 7 bases agree with TRBD1. The CDR3 runs to 15 residues. Trimming cost V 5 bases and J 8 bases; bases outside gene matches: 12. The germline V gene has CDR1 SGHTA and CDR2 FQGNSA. Written as DNA, the CDR3 is TGTGCCAGCAGCCTCGTGGGCAGGGGGTTGGATGAGCAGTTCTTC. Translation: CASSLVGRGLDEQFF. The full variable domain, with the rest looked up from reference TRBV7-2 and TRBJ2-1, is GAGVSQSPSNKVTEKGKDVELRCDPISGHTALYWYRQSLGQGLEFLIYFQGNSAPDKSGLPSDRFSAERTGGSVSTLTIQRTQQEDSAVYLCASSLVGRGLDEQFFGPGTRLTVL.

The chain links TRBV11-3 to TRBJ2-1; TRBD2 matches at 11 bases. The germline V gene has CDR1 SGHNT and CDR2 YENEEA. Trimming cost V 1 base and J 8 bases; bases outside gene matches: 7. The CDR3 extends over 16 amino acids. CDR3 amino acids: CASSLGSGRGQDEQFF. The DNA of the CDR3 is TGTGCCAGCAGCTTAGGTAGCGGGAGGGGTCAGGATGAGCAGTTCTTC.

The chain recombines TRBV19 with TRBJ1-6, with D possibly TRBD1 on 6 matching bases. Germline V gene data show CDR1 as LNHDA and CDR2 as SQIVND (reference sequence). This CDR3 is built from 14 residues. V gave up 2 bases and J gave up 7 bases, with 9 bases separating them. The DNA of the CDR3 is TGTGCCAGTAGTATATCCCAGGGGAATTCACCCCTCCACTTT. As protein: CASSISQGNSPLHF.

The chain recombines TRBV28 with TRBJ1-4, with 8 bases aligning to TRBD1. The germline V gene has CDR1 MDHEN and CDR2 SYDVKM. The CDR3 runs 13 residues. Germline trimming cut 8 bases from V and 11 bases from J; bases unmatched to any gene: 10. The CDR3 spells CASQDRAVGKLFF. The CDR3 DNA follows: TGTGCCAGCCAGGACAGGGCCGTCGGGAAACTGTTTTTT. Based on the CDR3 plus reference TRBV28 and TRBJ1-4, the full variable domain is DVKVTQSSRYLVKRTGEKVFLECVQDMDHENMFWYRQDPGLGLRLIYFSYDVKMKEKGDIPEGYSVSREKKERFSLILESASTNQTSMYLCASQDRAVGKLFFGSGTQLSVL.